The present T cell receptor beta chain was sequenced within a study of response to subunit inactivated influenza vaccine. Overall study findings and caveats: The authors proposed limited new T cell recruitment per seasonal influenza vaccination.

TCRdb reanalysed the RT-PCR reads using MiXCR and keeps one entry per CDR3 protein. Among around 710,000 distinct CDR3 sequences listed, roughly 13% were seen once. Concerning this clonotype itself: Its antigen remains unknown.

The sequenced sample was PBMCs from blood, obtained 14 to 15 days before vaccination. This TCR came from a man in his fifties who received an inactivated influenza vaccine.

Here the CDR3 DNA reads TGTGCCAGCAGTCCCCAGCAGGGACAGGGTTATGAGCAGTTCTTC. Residues: CASSPQQGQGYEQFF. The rearrangement joins TRBV6-1 to TRBJ2-1, with 9 bases lining up with TRBD1. This CDR3 contains 15 residues. Germline trimming cut 5 bases from V and 8 bases from J; bases unmatched to any gene: 10. In germline, CDR1 is MNHNS, CDR2 SASEGT.